The 17 T cell receptor beta chains below all came from one sample that was sequenced in a study of response to subunit inactivated influenza vaccine. TCRdb fed the RT-PCR reads into MiXCR, producing one record per CDR3 protein. The table includes hundreds of thousands of distinct CDR3 sequences, 10% to 15% detected once. The sample here was PBMCs from blood, taken on the day of vaccination. These receptors were obtained from a man in his fifties or sixties who received an inactivated influenza vaccine.

This clonotype occurred a few times. The V gene is TRBV12-3 or TRBV12-4, the J gene TRBJ2-7, with D perhaps being TRBD1 or TRBD2 (5 bases each). Trimming removed 5 bases at V and 4 bases at J, with 15 bases between. This CDR3 is built from 14 residues. The CDR3 spells CASSAGTSAYEQYF. Here the CDR3 DNA reads TGTGCCAGCAGTGCCGGGACGTCGGCTTACGAGCAGTACTTC.

This clonotype was seen more than once but under ten times. The chain has TRBV7-2 and TRBJ2-7, with 9 bases fitting TRBD1. J gave up 5 bases and V 5 bases, and 7 bases lay outside the gene matches. This CDR3 has 14 residues. Germline V gives CDR1 SGHTA, CDR2 FQGNSA. CDR3 in amino acids: CASSPPGQGNEQYF. The CDR3 DNA sequence: TGTGCCAGCAGCCCTCCGGGACAGGGTAACGAGCAGTACTTC. Drawing the rest from reference TRBV7-2 and TRBJ2-7, the complete variable domain is GAGVSQSPSNKVTEKGKDVELRCDPISGHTALYWYRQSLGQGLEFLIYFQGNSAPDKSGLPSDRFSAERTGGSVSTLTIQRTQQEDSAVYLCASSPPGQGNEQYFGPGTRLTVT.

Ten or more counts support this clonotype. The chain recombines TRBV29-1 with TRBJ2-1; D ambiguous. CDR3 size: 12 residues. Germline lookup yields CDR1 SQVTM and CDR2 ANQGSEA. Trimming removed 0 bases at V and 6 bases at J, with 6 bases between. In DNA, the CDR3 is TGCAGCGTTGAAGAGGCGACCAATGAGCAGTTCTTC. This sequence encodes CSVEEATNEQFF.

This clonotype was observed a handful of times. The gene calls are TRBV28 and TRBJ2-3, with D possibly being TRBD2 (7 bases). The length of the CDR3 is 12 residues. CDR1 MDHEN and CDR2 SYDVKM come from the germline V gene. V was shortened by 6 bases and J by 10 bases, with 14 bases between the two germline ends. CDR3 DNA: TGTGCCAGCAGACTGGGGGCGGGGGCGCAGTATTTT. It translates to CASRLGAGAQYF.

The chain is built from TRBV10-3 and TRBJ2-3; TRBD2 might be the D (6 bases). CDR3 length: 17 residues. The germline V and J ends were trimmed by 0 bases and 2 bases, with 15 bases remaining between them. Germline V gene sequence: CDR1 ENHRY, CDR2 SYGVKD. CDR3 region: CAISESDRERNTDTQYF. The DNA of the CDR3 is TGTGCCATCAGTGAGTCCGACCGGGAGCGGAACACAGATACGCAGTATTTT.

In this sample, this clonotype turned up a few times. The chain uses TRBV5-1 and TRBJ2-5; 9 bases line up with TRBD2. V trimming: 5 bases; J trimming: 0 bases; junction bases outside the gene matches: 5. The CDR3 has 15 residues. CDR1 SGHRS and CDR2 YFSETQ come from the germline V gene. CDR3 DNA: TGCGCCAGCAGAAGGCTAGCGGGGAACCAAGAGACCCAGTACTTC. Its translation: CASRRLAGNQETQYF.

This clonotype was observed a handful of times. The CDR3 region has the DNA TGTGCCTGGGACAGGGAAAGGACAGATACGCAGTATTTT. As protein: CAWDRERTDTQYF. V is TRBV30 and J is TRBJ2-3; TRBD1 aligns across 7 bases. The CDR3 has 13 amino acids. The germline gives CDR1 GTSNPN, CDR2 SVGIG (reference sequence). V was pared by 5 bases and J by 3 bases, with 5 bases of the junction left unmatched.

The rearrangement links TRBV7-2 to TRBJ2-1; D not resolved. The germline V and J ends were trimmed by 0 bases and 8 bases, with 8 bases remaining between them. The length of the CDR3 is 13 residues. Germline loops: CDR1 SGHTA, CDR2 FQGNSA. In nucleotides, the CDR3 is TGTGCCAGCAGCTTAGCGCTAATTGATGAGCAGTTCTTC. Translated: CASSLALIDEQFF.

V usage is TRBV28 and J usage is TRBJ1-1; no clear D. Trimming pared 7 bases from V and 0 bases from J, leaving 6 bases between. The CDR3 totals 12 residues. Germline CDR1 is MDHEN and CDR2 is SYDVKM. The CDR3 DNA follows: TGTGCCAGCATGGGTTTGAACACTGAAGCTTTCTTT. Translation: CASMGLNTEAFF.

This chain connects TRBV12-3 or TRBV12-4 to TRBJ1-4; D is perhaps TRBD1 (6 bases). There are 15 residues in the CDR3. Trimming shortened V by 4 bases and J by 2 bases, and 11 bases separated the two germline ends. The CDR3: CASSSSGGTNEKLFF. CDR3 nucleotide sequence: TGTGCCAGCAGTTCCTCCGGGGGCACTAATGAAAAACTGTTTTTT.

V usage is TRBV5-1 and J usage is TRBJ2-4, with D possibly matching TRBD1 (6 bases). The germline V gene has CDR1 SGHRS and CDR2 YFSETQ. The CDR3 loop spans 13 amino acids. The V end lost 4 bases, the J end lost 8 bases, and 13 bases lay between the germline ends. DNA for the CDR3: TGCGCCAGCAGCCTAGGACAGAGGGACATTCAGTACTTC. This encodes CASSLGQRDIQYF.

This clonotype occurred many times. The chain uses TRBV7-2 and TRBJ1-2; tentative D call: TRBD1 (6 bases). Trimming stripped 6 bases from V and 3 bases from J, with 11 bases between. CDR1 is SGHTA and CDR2 is FQGNSA in the germline V gene. The CDR3 is 13 amino acids. The chain's CDR3 is CASSSRGDYGYTF. The CDR3 DNA is TGTGCCAGCAGTTCAAGGGGGGACTATGGCTACACCTTC.

This clonotype was detected a few times. The chain joins TRBV28 to TRBJ2-7; 9 nucleotides match TRBD1. Germline CDR1 is MDHEN and CDR2 is SYDVKM. This CDR3 has 16 residues. After removal of 3 bases from V and 0 bases from J, the junction contained 6 bases not matched to a gene. This CDR3 reads CASSLPAGQGSYEQYF. The CDR3 nucleotides are TGTGCCAGCAGTTTGCCTGCGGGACAGGGCTCCTACGAGCAGTACTTC.

This chain connects TRBV5-1 to TRBJ2-2; the D is unclear. Germline lookup yields CDR1 SGHRS and CDR2 YFSETQ. The CDR3 length is 15 residues. Trimming cost V 1 base and J 0 bases, with 7 bases left between them. The CDR3 loop reads CASSLTVTNTGELFF. CDR3 coding DNA: TGCGCCAGCAGCTTGACGGTGACGAACACCGGGGAGCTGTTTTTT.

The table lists this clonotype with a few counts. The chain employs TRBV5-5 and TRBJ1-1, with TRBD1 identical over 8 bases. Trimming took 0 bases from V and 2 from J; bases not matched to a gene: 12. Germline V gene sequence: CDR1 SGHKS, CDR2 YYEKEE (reference sequence). This CDR3 spans 18 amino acids. The CDR3 region has the DNA TGTGCCAGCAGCTTGGATTCAATCGGACAGGGATTAAACACTGAAGCTTTCTTT. Translated, it gives CASSLDSIGQGLNTEAFF.

The rearrangement joins TRBV5-6 to TRBJ1-2; D possibly corresponds to TRBD1 (5 bases). Trimming pared 0 bases from V and 2 bases from J, leaving 8 bases between. The V gene's germline CDR1 is SGHDT and CDR2 YYEEEE. The CDR3 has 14 amino acids. This CDR3 is CASSLERGNYGYTF. The CDR3 coding sequence is TGTGCCAGCAGCTTGGAACGGGGGAACTATGGCTACACCTTC. Together with reference TRBV5-6 and TRBJ1-2, the CDR3 gives the full variable domain: DAGVTQSPTHLIKTRGQQVTLRCSPKSGHDTVSWYQQALGQGPQFIFQYYEEEERQRGNFPDRFSGHQFPNYSSELNVNALLLGDSALYLCASSLERGNYGYTFGSGTRLTVV.

V usage is TRBV12-3 or TRBV12-4 and J usage is TRBJ1-2; 7 bases map to TRBD1. The ends lost 3 bases at V and 4 bases at J; junction bases unmatched: 11. This CDR3 region has 16 residues. CDR3 sequence (DNA): TGTGCCAGCAGTTTCGGGTGGTTGGGACAGTTCTATGGCTACACCTTC. As protein: CASSFGWLGQFYGYTF.